The 30 T cell receptor beta chains presented below share a single source sample, sequenced in a study of cytomegalovirus exposure and HLA in healthy donors. Primers: 60 Vbeta forward and 13 Jbeta reverse. Produced via immunoSEQ multiplex PCR; TCRdb's table is partial and in-frame only. This sample has 150,000 to 200,000 clones, with approximately 74% found just once. The sequenced sample was PBMCs. These receptors came from a woman in her thirties in good health and CMV-seronegative.

The J gene is TRBJ2-7, the V gene TRBV6-5, with 9 nucleotides matching TRBD1. CDR1 and CDR2 from the germline V gene are MNHEY and SVGAGI. V dropped 2 bases and J dropped 3; count of bases not matched to a gene: 2. The CDR3 has 14 residues. The CDR3 loop reads CASSYTGQGYEQYF. Here the CDR3 DNA reads TGTGCCAGCAGTTACACGGGACAGGGCTACGAGCAGTACTTC.

The gene calls are TRBV28 and TRBJ2-2; TRBD2 matches 8 bases. CDR1 is MDHEN, CDR2 SYDVKM, per germline. V lost 3 bases, J lost 5 bases, and 8 bases stayed unmatched. The CDR3 length is 16 residues. The CDR3 loop reads CASSLSPGGRTGELFF. The DNA for the CDR3 is TGTGCCAGCAGTTTGTCTCCGGGGGGGAGGACCGGGGAGCTGTTTTTT.

This clone was observed a single time. The genes are TRBV7-9 and TRBJ2-5; 7 nucleotides align to TRBD1. Germline V gene data show CDR1 as SEHNR and CDR2 as FQNEAQ (reference sequence). The CDR3 contains 13 residues. The ends lost 5 bases at V and 5 bases at J; junction bases unmatched: 5. CDR3 bases: TGTGCCAGCAGCCCGACAGGGTTCGAGACCCAGTACTTC. This translates into CASSPTGFETQYF. Looking up the rest from reference TRBV7-9 and TRBJ2-5 gives the full variable domain: DTGVSQNPRHKITKRGQNVTFRCDPISEHNRLYWYRQTLGQGPEFLTYFQNEAQLEKSRLLSDRFSAERPKGSFSTLEIQRTEQGDSAMYLCASSPTGFETQYFGPGTRLLVL.

The chain employs TRBV6-6 and TRBJ1-2; 9 bases line up with TRBD1. The CDR3 has 14 amino acids. CDR1 MNHNY and CDR2 SVGAGI come from the germline V gene (reference sequence). J was trimmed by 5 bases and V by 6 bases; bases with no gene match: 7. The CDR3, as DNA: TGTGCCAGCAGGAAGGGACAGGGATTATATGGCTACACCTTC. Protein sequence: CASRKGQGLYGYTF.

The V and J genes are TRBV6-5 and TRBJ2-3, with TRBD1 identical over 9 bases. Germline CDR1 and CDR2: MNHEY and SVGAGI. The V and J ends lost 6 bases and 5 bases, in that order; junction bases with no gene match: 3. The CDR3 has 13 residues. The DNA of the CDR3 is TGTGCCAGCAGCGGACAGGGGATAGATACGCAGTATTTT. Its protein product is CASSGQGIDTQYF.

This chain joins TRBV5-1 and TRBJ1-2; a weak D match, TRBD1 (5 bases). The CDR3 runs to 14 residues. Germline V gives CDR1 SGHRS, CDR2 YFSETQ. V was clipped by 5 bases and J by 8 bases, with 19 bases between them. The CDR3 loop is CASSTGLKGWGYTF. The CDR3 bases are TGCGCCAGCAGTACGGGACTAAAAGGATGGGGCTACACCTTC.

This rearrangement joins TRBV5-4 to TRBJ1-1; 7 nucleotides match TRBD1. The germline V gene encodes CDR1 SGHNT and CDR2 YYREEE (reference sequence). V was pared by 3 bases and J by 0 bases, with 14 bases of the junction left unmatched. CDR3 length: 18 residues. DNA of the CDR3: TGTGCCAGCAGCTCCCCGCCCGGGACAGCGGGGGTGAACACTGAAGCTTTCTTT. Translated: CASSSPPGTAGVNTEAFF.

V is TRBV30 and J is TRBJ2-2; D unresolved. CDR1 is GTSNPN and CDR2 is SVGIG in the germline V gene (reference sequence). Trimming cost V 0 bases and J 3 bases, with 5 bases left between them. The CDR3 runs to 13 residues. The CDR3 bases are TGTGCCTGGAGTGTACAGCACACCGGGGAGCTGTTTTTT. Translated: CAWSVQHTGELFF.

This clone has only a few counts. The chain carries TRBV28 and TRBJ2-3; tentatively, D is TRBD2 (6 bases). This CDR3 spans 14 amino acids. Germline V lookup: CDR1 MDHEN, CDR2 SYDVKM. Trimming stripped 1 base from V and 5 bases from J, with 10 bases between. The CDR3 region is CASSLSGSEDTQYF. CDR3 nucleotide sequence: TGTGCCAGCAGTTTATCCGGGAGTGAAGATACGCAGTATTTT.

The chain couples TRBV2 to TRBJ1-2, with D tentatively TRBD1 (6 bases). Per the germline V gene, CDR1 is SNHLY and CDR2 is FYNNEI. This CDR3 has 12 residues. The germline V and J ends were trimmed by 4 bases and 7 bases, with 10 bases remaining between them. The CDR3 DNA is TGTGCCAGCAGTGTCCTCAGGGGTGGCTACACCTTC. Encoded protein: CASSVLRGGYTF. The whole variable domain, remainder taken from reference TRBV2 and TRBJ1-2, is EPEVTQTPSHQVTQMGQEVILRCVPISNHLYFYWYRQILGQKVEFLVSFYNNEISEKSEIFDDQFSVERPDGSNFTLKIRSTKLEDSAMYFCASSVLRGGYTFGSGTRLTVV.

This clone was seen a few times. V usage is TRBV7-2 and J usage is TRBJ1-4; unclear D gene. V was pared by 5 bases and J by 8 bases, with 18 bases between. The germline gives CDR1 SGHTA, CDR2 FQGNSA. CDR3 length equals 15 residues. The CDR3: CASSPSPGGFEKLFF. In DNA form, the CDR3 reads TGTGCCAGCAGCCCGTCCCCGGGAGGATTCGAAAAACTGTTTTTT.

The chain uses TRBV6-1 and TRBJ2-5, with D possibly TRBD1 on 6 matching bases. V lost 8 bases to trimming and J lost 3 bases, with 13 bases between them. The CDR3 runs 13 residues. Germline loops: CDR1 MNHNS, CDR2 SASEGT. CDR3 in amino acids: CASHRAGEETQYF. In nucleotides, the CDR3 is TGTGCCAGCCACCGGGCAGGGGAAGAGACCCAGTACTTC.

The rearrangement uses TRBV7-9 and TRBJ2-5, with 7 bases that match TRBD1. This CDR3 spans 15 amino acids. CDR1 is SEHNR, CDR2 FQNEAQ, per germline (reference sequence). The trim removed 5 bases at V and 2 bases at J, leaving 8 bases unmatched. For the CDR3, the DNA is TGTGCCAGCAGCGCTAGGGACAGAATACAAGAGACCCAGTACTTC. This gives the protein CASSARDRIQETQYF.

Worth noting for this clone: At one end, the junction sequence differs from germline, possibly due to a read error. The V and J genes are TRBV7-9 and TRBJ1-6; D unclear. The V gene's germline CDR1 is SEHNR and CDR2 FQNEAQ (reference sequence). The CDR3 runs 12 residues. This CDR3 is CSSSSLSSPLHF. The CDR3 coding sequence is TGTTCCAGCAGCTCACTATCTTCACCCCTCCACTTT.

The chain links TRBV28 to TRBJ1-5; D uncertain. The V gene lost 5 bases and the J gene lost 7 bases, with 15 bases spanning the gap. Germline V gene data show CDR1 as MDHEN and CDR2 as SYDVKM. This CDR3 is built from 14 residues. The CDR3, as DNA: TGTGCCAGCAGTCGCCGGCGGGGAGGCCAGCCCCAGCATTTT. This gives the protein CASSRRRGGQPQHF.

As to this clone: A junction end diverges from the germline sequence, so it may reflect a read error. Other DNA sequences of this sample code for an identical CDR3. This chain joins TRBV29-1 and TRBJ2-7; 10 nucleotides align to TRBD2. This CDR3 comprises 14 residues. In germline, CDR1 is SQVTM, CDR2 ANQGSEA. The CDR3 region is CSVEDRTSGYEQYF. CDR3 nucleotide sequence: TGCAGCGTCGAAGATCGGACTAGCGGCTACGAGCAGTACTTC.

The J gene is TRBJ2-7, the V gene TRBV7-2; TRBD2 agrees at 8 bases. The CDR3 contains 14 residues. CDR1 is SGHTA and CDR2 is FQGNSA in the germline V gene. Trimming took 3 bases from V and 5 from J; bases not matched to a gene: 6. The CDR3 protein is CASSLRRGAHEQYF. For the CDR3, the DNA is TGTGCCAGCAGCTTGAGGCGGGGGGCCCACGAGCAGTACTTC.

V gene TRBV25-1 combines with J gene TRBJ2-7, with 9 bases identical to TRBD2. Trimming at V came to 4 bases and at J to 5 bases, leaving 15 bases not matched to a gene. The germline CDR1 and CDR2 sequences are MGHDK and SYGVNS. This CDR3 is 17 amino acids long. CDR3 sequence: CASSGPGLALVGNEQYF. The CDR3 nucleotides read TGTGCCAGCAGTGGGCCGGGACTAGCTCTCGTCGGAAACGAGCAGTACTTC.

J is TRBJ2-3 and V is TRBV6-5; D remains ambiguous. CDR3 size: 15 residues. CDR1 MNHEY and CDR2 SVGAGI come from the germline V gene. The germline V and J ends were trimmed by 0 bases and 2 bases, with 9 bases remaining between them. CDR3 nucleotides: TGTGCCAGCAGTTACTCGTCCCCCAACACAGATACGCAGTATTTT. Translating gives CASSYSSPNTDTQYF.

This clone has only one observation. One junction end disagrees with the germline gene, perhaps due to a read error. This CDR3 is also generated by other DNA sequences in the sample. The chain uses TRBV27 and TRBJ1-5, with D unresolved. This CDR3 comprises 15 residues. Looked up from germline, CDR1 is MNHEY and CDR2 is SMNVEV (reference sequence). Here the CDR3 reads CASSLSREANQPQHF. The DNA for the CDR3 is TGTGCCAGCAGTTTATCGCGGGAAGCCAATCAGCCCCAGCATTTC.

The chain couples TRBV27 to TRBJ1-5, with 7 bases aligning to TRBD1. The CDR3 contains 16 residues. Germline CDR1 and CDR2: MNHEY and SMNVEV (reference sequence). V was clipped by 6 bases and J by 4 bases; unmatched bases: 12. The chain's CDR3 is CASSPRVGTENQPQHF. The CDR3 DNA reads as TGTGCCAGCAGCCCACGTGTCGGGACAGAAAATCAGCCCCAGCATTTT.

The chain joins TRBV2 to TRBJ2-7, with 9 bases matching TRBD2. V trimming: 4 bases; J trimming: 1 base; junction bases outside the gene matches: 5. CDR3 size: 15 residues. Germline assignment: CDR1 SNHLY and CDR2 FYNNEI. The CDR3 here is CASSVSSGESYEQYF. Here the CDR3 DNA reads TGTGCCAGCAGTGTATCTAGCGGGGAATCCTACGAGCAGTACTTC.

A note on this clone: One junction end disagrees with the germline gene, perhaps due to a read error. CDR3 coding DNA: TGTGCCAGCAGTTACTCGGGACAGGATCTCTCCTTT. Protein sequence: CASSYSGQDLSF. The chain recombines TRBV6-6 with TRBJ1-6, with TRBD1 matching over 8 bases. The CDR3 is 12 amino acids. Per germline, CDR1 MNHNY and CDR2 SVGAGI (reference sequence).

This chain joins TRBV7-9 and TRBJ2-5; 7 nucleotides line up with TRBD1. The V segment lost 3 bases and the J segment 1 base; nucleotides outside the gene matches: 2. The length of the CDR3 is 14 residues. Germline lookup yields CDR1 SEHNR and CDR2 FQNEAQ (reference sequence). The CDR3, as DNA: TGTGCCAGCAGCTTGGGGACAGCCCAAGAGACCCAGTACTTC. Translating it yields CASSLGTAQETQYF. Full variable domain (missing parts from reference TRBV7-9 and TRBJ2-5): DTGVSQNPRHKITKRGQNVTFRCDPISEHNRLYWYRQTLGQGPEFLTYFQNEAQLEKSRLLSDRFSAERPKGSFSTLEIQRTEQGDSAMYLCASSLGTAQETQYFGPGTRLLVL.

V usage is TRBV2 and J usage is TRBJ1-5, with 8 bases that match TRBD1. J was trimmed by 2 bases and V by 6 bases; bases with no gene match: 9. In germline, CDR1 is SNHLY, CDR2 FYNNEI. This CDR3 region has 16 residues. The chain's CDR3 is CASRGPTGGGNQPQHF. Here the CDR3 DNA reads TGTGCCAGCAGAGGCCCCACAGGGGGAGGCAATCAGCCCCAGCATTTT.

The chain links TRBV30 to TRBJ1-5; D is unclear. The length of the CDR3 is 15 residues. Germline V CDR1 and CDR2: GTSNPN, SVGIG (reference sequence). The germline V and J ends were trimmed by 3 bases and 2 bases, with 14 bases remaining between them. CDR3 in amino acids: CAWSLGVGGNQPQHF. Written as DNA, the CDR3 is TGTGCCTGGAGCTTAGGAGTGGGTGGCAATCAGCCCCAGCATTTT.

This clone has just one count. The rearrangement joins TRBV7-2 to TRBJ2-7; TRBD1 agrees at 8 bases. J lost 2 bases, V lost 4 bases, and 7 bases had no gene match. Germline assignment: CDR1 SGHTA and CDR2 FQGNSA. CDR3 length: 15 amino acids. Here the CDR3 DNA reads TGTGCCAGCAGCTCTCAGGGGGCCCCCCCCTACGAGCAGTACTTC. Protein product: CASSSQGAPPYEQYF. The complete variable domain, with remaining parts taken from reference TRBV7-2 and TRBJ2-7, reads GAGVSQSPSNKVTEKGKDVELRCDPISGHTALYWYRQSLGQGLEFLIYFQGNSAPDKSGLPSDRFSAERTGGSVSTLTIQRTQQEDSAVYLCASSSQGAPPYEQYFGPGTRLTVT.

Points on this clone: Relative to the germline gene, one junction end is altered; a read error may explain this. Additional DNA sequences in this sample encode the identical CDR3. CDR3: CASSDPPGVGMNTEAFF. The CDR3 DNA sequence: TGTGCCAGCAGTGATCCGCCCGGGGTAGGGATGAACACTGAAGCCTTCTTT. V is TRBV6-1 and J is TRBJ1-1; D is uncertain. Germline CDR1 reads MNHNS; CDR2 reads SASEGT. CDR3 length: 17 amino acids.

The genes are TRBV14 and TRBJ2-7; 7 bases agree with TRBD1. The CDR3 runs 20 residues. J lost 3 bases, V lost 0 bases, and 20 bases had no gene match. The V gene's germline CDR1 is SGHDN and CDR2 FVKESK. The CDR3 loop reads CASSQDSGQVPGTDYYEQYF. CDR3 sequence (DNA): TGTGCCAGCAGCCAAGATTCGGGCCAGGTACCGGGGACAGACTACTACGAGCAGTACTTC.

This clone was detected only a few times. V gene TRBV27 combines with J gene TRBJ2-1; TRBD2 matches 11 bases. The V segment lost 3 bases and the J segment 9 bases; nucleotides outside the gene matches: 4. The CDR3 spans 14 residues. CDR1 is MNHEY, CDR2 SMNVEV, per germline (reference sequence). The DNA of the CDR3 is TGTGCCAGCAGTTTGACTAGCGGGGACAGTGAGCAGTTCTTC. Translation: CASSLTSGDSEQFF.